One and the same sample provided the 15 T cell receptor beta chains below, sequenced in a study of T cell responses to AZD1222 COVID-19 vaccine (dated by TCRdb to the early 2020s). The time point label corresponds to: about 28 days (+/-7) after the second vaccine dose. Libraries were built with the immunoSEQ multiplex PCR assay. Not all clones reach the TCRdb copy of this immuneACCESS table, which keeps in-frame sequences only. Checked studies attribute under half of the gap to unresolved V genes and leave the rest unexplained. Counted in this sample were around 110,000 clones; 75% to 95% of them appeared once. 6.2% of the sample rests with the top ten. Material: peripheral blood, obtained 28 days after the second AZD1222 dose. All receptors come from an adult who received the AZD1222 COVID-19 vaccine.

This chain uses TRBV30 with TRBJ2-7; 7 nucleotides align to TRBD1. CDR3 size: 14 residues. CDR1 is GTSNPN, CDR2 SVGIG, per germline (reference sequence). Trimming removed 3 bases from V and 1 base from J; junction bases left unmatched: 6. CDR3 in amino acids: CAWSLDRISYEQYF. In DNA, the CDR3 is TGTGCCTGGAGCCTGGACAGGATATCCTACGAGCAGTACTTC.

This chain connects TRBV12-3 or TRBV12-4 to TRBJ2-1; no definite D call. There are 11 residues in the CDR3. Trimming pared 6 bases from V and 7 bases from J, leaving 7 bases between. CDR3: CASSEVNEQFF. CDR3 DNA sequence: TGTGCCAGCAGCGAGGTGAATGAGCAGTTCTTC.

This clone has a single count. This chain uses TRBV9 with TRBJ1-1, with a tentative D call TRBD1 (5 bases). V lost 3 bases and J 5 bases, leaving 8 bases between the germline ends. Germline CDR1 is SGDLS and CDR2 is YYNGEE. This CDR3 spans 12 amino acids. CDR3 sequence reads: CASSAEGTEAFF. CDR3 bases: TGTGCCAGCAGCGCCGAGGGGACTGAAGCTTTCTTT.

The chain's CDR3 is CASSSTRGPVDEQFF. The CDR3 coding sequence is TGTGCCAGCAGCTCCACCAGGGGGCCCGTCGATGAGCAGTTCTTC. This rearrangement joins TRBV3-1 (or the pseudogene TRBV3-2) to TRBJ2-1; 8 nucleotides match TRBD1. V shed 5 bases and J 8 bases; nucleotides not matched to a gene: 11. Germline lookup yields CDR1 LGHDT and CDR2 YNNKEL (reference sequence). This CDR3 is built from 15 residues.

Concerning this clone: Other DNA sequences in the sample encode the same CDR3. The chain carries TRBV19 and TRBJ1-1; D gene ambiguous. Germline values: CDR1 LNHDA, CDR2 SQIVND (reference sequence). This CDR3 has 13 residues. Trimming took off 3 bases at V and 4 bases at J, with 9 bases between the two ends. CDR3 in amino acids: CASSISGFTEAFF. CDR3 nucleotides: TGTGCCAGTAGTATTTCGGGGTTCACTGAAGCTTTCTTT.

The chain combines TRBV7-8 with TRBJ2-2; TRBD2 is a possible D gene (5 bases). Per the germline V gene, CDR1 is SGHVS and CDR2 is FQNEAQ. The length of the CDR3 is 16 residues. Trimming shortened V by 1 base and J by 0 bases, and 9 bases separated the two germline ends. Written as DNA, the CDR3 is TGTGCCAGCAGCTTAGGTACGGGGACGAACACCGGGGAGCTGTTTTTT. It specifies CASSLGTGTNTGELFF. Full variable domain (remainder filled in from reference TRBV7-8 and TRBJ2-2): GAGVSQSPRYKVAKRGQDVALRCDPISGHVSLFWYQQALGQGPEFLTYFQNEAQLDKSGLPSDRFFAERPEGSVSTLKIQRTQQEDSAVYLCASSLGTGTNTGELFFGEGSRLTVL.

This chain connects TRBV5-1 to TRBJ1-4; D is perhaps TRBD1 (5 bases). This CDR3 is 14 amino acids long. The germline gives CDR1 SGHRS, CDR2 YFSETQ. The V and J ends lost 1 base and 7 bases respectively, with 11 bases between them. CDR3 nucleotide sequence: TGCGCCAGCAGCTTGACAGGCGCCCTTGAAAAACTGTTTTTT. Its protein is CASSLTGALEKLFF.

The chain's CDR3 is CASTEGVYYEQYF. CDR3 DNA: TGTGCCAGCACCGAGGGGGTTTACTACGAGCAGTACTTC. The chain carries TRBV2 and TRBJ2-7, with a tentative D call TRBD1 (6 bases). The CDR3 contains 13 residues. V was cut by 7 bases and J by 3 bases, with 13 bases left in between. Germline lookup yields CDR1 SNHLY and CDR2 FYNNEI.

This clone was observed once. CDR3 bases: TGTGCCAGCTCATCGACCAGGGAGAGGTTCGACGAGCAGTACTTC. Amino acids: CASSSTRERFDEQYF. The chain couples TRBV18 to TRBJ2-7; D possibly matches TRBD1 or TRBD2 (5 bases each). Trimming took off 5 bases at V and 5 bases at J, with 19 bases between the two ends. The CDR3 length is 15 residues. Germline V gene data show CDR1 as KGHSH and CDR2 as LQKENI. The full variable domain, its missing parts supplied by reference TRBV18 and TRBJ2-7, is NAGVMQNPRHLVRRRGQEARLRCSPMKGHSHVYWYRQLPEEGLKFMVYLQKENIIDESGMPKERFSAEFPKEGPSILRIQQVVRGDSAAYFCASSSTRERFDEQYFGPGTRLTVT.

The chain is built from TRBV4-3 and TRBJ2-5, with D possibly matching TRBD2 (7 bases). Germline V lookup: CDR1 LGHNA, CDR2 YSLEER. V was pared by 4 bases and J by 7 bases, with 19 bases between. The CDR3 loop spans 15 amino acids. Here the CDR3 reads CASSPSGDSTGTQYF. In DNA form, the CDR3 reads TGCGCCAGCAGCCCGAGCGGGGACTCGACAGGGACCCAGTACTTC.

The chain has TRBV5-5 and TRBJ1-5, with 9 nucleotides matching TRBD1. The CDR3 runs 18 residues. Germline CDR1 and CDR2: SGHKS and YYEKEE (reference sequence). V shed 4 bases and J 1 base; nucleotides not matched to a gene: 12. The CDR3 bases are TGTGCCAGCAGCCCGAAGGACAGGGGAAGGGGGAGCAATCAGCCCCAGCATTTT. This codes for CASSPKDRGRGSNQPQHF.

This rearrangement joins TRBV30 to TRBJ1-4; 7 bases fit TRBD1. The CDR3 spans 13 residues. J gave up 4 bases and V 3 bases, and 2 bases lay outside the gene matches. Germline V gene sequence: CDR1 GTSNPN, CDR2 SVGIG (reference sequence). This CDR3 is CAWSRDSNEKLFF. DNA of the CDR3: TGTGCCTGGAGCCGGGACAGTAATGAAAAACTGTTTTTT. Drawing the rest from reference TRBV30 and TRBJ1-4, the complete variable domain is SQTIHQWPATLVQPVGSPLSLECTVEGTSNPNLYWYRQAAGRGLQLLFYSVGIGQISSEVPQNLSASRPQDRQFILSSKKLLLSDSGFYLCAWSRDSNEKLFFGSGTQLSVL.

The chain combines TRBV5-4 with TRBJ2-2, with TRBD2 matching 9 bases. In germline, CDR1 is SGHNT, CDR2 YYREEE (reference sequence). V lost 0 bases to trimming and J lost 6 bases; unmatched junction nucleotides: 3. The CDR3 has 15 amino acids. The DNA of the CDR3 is TGTGCCAGCAGCTTGGAGGCGGGGGGGGCCGGGGAGCTGTTTTTT. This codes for CASSLEAGGAGELFF.

The DNA of the CDR3 is TGTGCCAGCAGCTTAGCTCGTCAGGGAGGAGGAAAAAAACTGTTTTTT. Translating it yields CASSLARQGGGKKLFF. The chain uses TRBV7-9 and TRBJ1-4; D is perhaps TRBD1 (5 bases). The CDR3 contains 16 residues. Germline loops: CDR1 SEHNR, CDR2 FQNEAQ (reference sequence). V was pared by 0 bases and J by 9 bases, with 17 bases between.

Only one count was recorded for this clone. This CDR3 reads CASSLDGALGGETQYF. The CDR3 nucleotides are TGTGCCAGCAGCTTAGACGGGGCCTTAGGTGGAGAGACCCAGTACTTC. J is TRBJ2-5 and V is TRBV7-2; tentatively, D is TRBD1 or TRBD2 (5 bases each). Germline V CDR1 and CDR2: SGHTA, FQGNSA. Between the trimmed V and J ends, which lost 1 base and 4 bases, there was a span of 16 bases. The CDR3 has 16 residues.